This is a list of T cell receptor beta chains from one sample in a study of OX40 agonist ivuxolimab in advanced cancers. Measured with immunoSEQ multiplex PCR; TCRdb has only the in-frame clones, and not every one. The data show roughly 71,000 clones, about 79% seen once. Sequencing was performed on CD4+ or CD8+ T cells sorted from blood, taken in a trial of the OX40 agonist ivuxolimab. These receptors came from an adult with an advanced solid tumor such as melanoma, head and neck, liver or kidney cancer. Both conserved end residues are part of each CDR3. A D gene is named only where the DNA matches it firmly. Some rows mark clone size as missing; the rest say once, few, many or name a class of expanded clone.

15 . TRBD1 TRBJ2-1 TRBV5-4 TGTGCCAGCAGCAATGGACAGGGGAGATACAATGAGCAGTTCTTC CASSNGQGRYNEQFF
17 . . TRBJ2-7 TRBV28 TGTGCCAGCAGTTCAAATTCTTGGTCCAGGAGCTCCTACGAGCAGTACTTC CASSSNSWSRSSYEQYF
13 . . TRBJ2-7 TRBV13 TGTGCCAGCAGCTCCACAACGGACCACGAGCAGTACTTC CASSSTTDHEQYF
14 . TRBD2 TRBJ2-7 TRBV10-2 TGCGCCACCCAAGAAGGGACTAGTATGTACGAGCAGTACTTC CATQEGTSMYEQYF
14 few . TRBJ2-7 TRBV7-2 TGTGCCAGCAGCTCGGGCCTCCCCTCCACCGAGCAGTACTTC CASSSGLPSTEQYF
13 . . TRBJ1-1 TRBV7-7 TGTGCCAGCAGCTTGGGTGGGGACACTGAAGCTTTCTTT CASSLGGDTEAFF
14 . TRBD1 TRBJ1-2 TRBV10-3 TGTGCCACCGGGATGGGGGGACAGTCATATGGCTACACCTTC CATGMGGQSYGYTF
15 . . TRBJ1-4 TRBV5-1 TGCGCCAGCAGCTCAAGGGGAGAAACTAATGAAAAACTGTTTTTT CASSSRGETNEKLFF
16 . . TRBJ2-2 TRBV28 TGTGCCAGCAGTTTATTTACCAGGGTCGGCACCGGGGAGCTGTTTTTT CASSLFTRVGTGELFF
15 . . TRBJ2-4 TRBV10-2 TGCGCCAGCAGTGAGTCGGCGGGGTTCAAAAACATTCAGTACTTC CASSESAGFKNIQYF
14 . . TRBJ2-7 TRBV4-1 TGCGCCAGCAGCCAGGTACAGGGAAGGTACGAGCAGTACTTC CASSQVQGRYEQYF
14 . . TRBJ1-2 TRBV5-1 TGCGCCAGCAGCTTGGAAGGGGGTCGGAGTGGCTACACCTTC CASSLEGGRSGYTF
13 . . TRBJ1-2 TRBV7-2 TGTGCCAGCAGCCAAGGGTTAAACTATGGCTACACCTTC CASSQGLNYGYTF
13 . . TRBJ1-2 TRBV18 TGTGCCAGCTCACCAAATAATAACTATGGCTACACCTTC CASSPNNNYGYTF
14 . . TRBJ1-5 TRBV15 TGTGCCACCAGCAGAGATCGAGGTTTCCAGCCCCAGCATTTT CATSRDRGFQPQHF
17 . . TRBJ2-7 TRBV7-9 TGTGCCAGCAGGCCGGGACCCTCGATACGCGGGGCCTACGAGCAGTACTTC CASRPGPSIRGAYEQYF
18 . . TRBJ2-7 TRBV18 TGTGCCAGCTCACCACAACCACCGACGGTAGACAGCTCCTACGAGCAGTACTTC CASSPQPPTVDSSYEQYF
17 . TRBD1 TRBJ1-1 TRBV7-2 TGTGCCAGCAGCCCAATTACTACACAGGGGGGAAACACTGAAGCTTTCTTT CASSPITTQGGNTEAFF
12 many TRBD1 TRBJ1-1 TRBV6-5 TGTGCCAGCAGGCGACGACAGGGGTACGCTTTCTTT CASRRRQGYAFF
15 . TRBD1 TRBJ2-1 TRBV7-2 TGTGCCAGCAGCCTCGGGACAGACATTTACAATGAGCAGTTCTTC CASSLGTDIYNEQFF
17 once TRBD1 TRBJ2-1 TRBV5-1 TGCGCCAGCAGCTTGGCCGCGACAGGGAGCTCCTACAATGAGCAGTTCTTC CASSLAATGSSYNEQFF
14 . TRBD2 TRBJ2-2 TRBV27 TGTGCCAGCAGCCGAACTAGCGGCACCGGGGAGCTGTTTTTT CASSRTSGTGELFF
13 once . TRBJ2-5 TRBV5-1 TGCGCCAGCAGCTTGGAGGTTAGAGAGACCCAGTACTTC CASSLEVRETQYF
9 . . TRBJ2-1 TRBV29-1 TGCAGCGTTCACAATGAGCAGTTCTTC CSVHNEQFF
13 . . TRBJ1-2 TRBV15 TGTGCCACCAGCAGAGACGGGGGGTATGGCTACACCTTC CATSRDGGYGYTF
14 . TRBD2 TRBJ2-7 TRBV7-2 TGTGCCAGCAGCTCTAGCGGGAGGAGGTACGAGCAGTACTTC CASSSSGRRYEQYF
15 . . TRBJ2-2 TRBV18 TGTGCCAGCTCACCAAGGAGGGAAAGCACCGGGGAGCTGTTTTTT CASSPRRESTGELFF
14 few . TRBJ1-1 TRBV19 TGTGCCAGTAGTATTGTAGGGGCACGAGTAGAGGCTTTCTTT CASSIVGARVEAFF
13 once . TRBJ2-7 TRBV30 TGTGCCTGGAGTGTACAATCAGGAGGTGAGCAGTACTTC CAWSVQSGGEQYF
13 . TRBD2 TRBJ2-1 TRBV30 TGTGCCTGGAGCGCGGACGCGGGGGATGAGCAGTTCTTC CAWSADAGDEQFF
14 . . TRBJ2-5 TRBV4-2 TGTGCCAGCAGCCAAAGCGGAAGAGAAGAGACCCAGTACTTC CASSQSGREETQYF
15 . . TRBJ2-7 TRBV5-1 TGCGCCAGCAGCTTGGCAACGGGCAGGGACTACGAGCAGTACTTC CASSLATGRDYEQYF
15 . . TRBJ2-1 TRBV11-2 TGTGCCAGCAGCTTAGAGGTAGACAACTACAATGAGCAGTTCTTC CASSLEVDNYNEQFF
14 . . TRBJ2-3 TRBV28 TGTGCCAGCAGTTTAGGGGGGAGCACAGATACGCAGTATTTT CASSLGGSTDTQYF
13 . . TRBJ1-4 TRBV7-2 TGTGCCAGCAGCTTGGGGGGGAGTGGAAAACTGTTTTTT CASSLGGSGKLFF
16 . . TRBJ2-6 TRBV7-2 TGTGCCAGCAGTCTTACGAGCAGAAGTGCGGGCAACGTCCTGACTTTC CASSLTSRSAGNVLTF
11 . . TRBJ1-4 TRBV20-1 TGCAGTGCGGGGCCGGAGGAAAAACTGTTTTTT CSAGPEEKLFF
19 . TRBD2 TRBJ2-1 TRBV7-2 TGTGCCAGCAGCTCACACACCAGCACGGGAGGGCCTTCCTACAATGAGCAGTTCTTC CASSSHTSTGGPSYNEQFF
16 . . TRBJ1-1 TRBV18 TGTGCCAGCTCACCACCGCTTGCAGGTCGTAACACTGAAGCTTTCTTT CASSPPLAGRNTEAFF
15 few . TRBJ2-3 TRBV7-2 TGTGCCAGCAGCACCAACCTGCTAAGCACAGATACGCAGTATTTT CASSTNLLSTDTQYF
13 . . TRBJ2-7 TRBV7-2 TGTGCCAGCAGCCCCGGTCTTATTTGGGAGCAGTACTTC CASSPGLIWEQYF
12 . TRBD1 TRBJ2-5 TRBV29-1 TGCAGCGTAGACAGGGGAGAAGAGACCCAGTACTTC CSVDRGEETQYF
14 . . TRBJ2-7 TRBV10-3 TGTGCCACCGTGGATGACCCCAAAATTTACGAGCAGTACTTC CATVDDPKIYEQYF
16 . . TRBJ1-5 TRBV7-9 TGTGCCAGCAGCCCACTGGGAGGGGCAAGCAATCAGCCCCAGCATTTT CASSPLGGASNQPQHF
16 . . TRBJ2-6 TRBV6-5 TGTGCCAGCAGTTACGCCCGGGTGGTCGGGGCCAACGTCCTGACTTTC CASSYARVVGANVLTF
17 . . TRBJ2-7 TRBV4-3 TGCGCCAGCAGCCCCACTCGAGGTGCGGAGGCGGCCTACGAGCAGTACTTC CASSPTRGAEAAYEQYF
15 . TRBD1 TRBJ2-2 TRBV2 TGTGCCAGCAGTGAAAGGACAGGGGTAACCGGGGAGCTGTTTTTT CASSERTGVTGELFF
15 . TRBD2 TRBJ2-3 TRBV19 TGTGCCAGTAGCGAGTCCGGGACTAGCGGAGATACGCAGTATTTT CASSESGTSGDTQYF
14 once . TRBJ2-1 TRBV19 TGTGCCAGTAGTAGAGGTTGGGAGGAAAGTGAGCAGTTCTTC CASSRGWEESEQFF
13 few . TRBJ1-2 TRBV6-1 TGTGCCAGCAGGGGACGGACGAACTATGGCTACACCTTC CASRGRTNYGYTF
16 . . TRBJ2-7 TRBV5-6 TGTGCCAGCAGCCCCTCCCCCTTCAGCCTAAATAACGAGCAGTACTTC CASSPSPFSLNNEQYF
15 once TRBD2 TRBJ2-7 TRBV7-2 TGTGCCAGCTCTACTAGCGGTCAGAGCTCCTACGAGCAGTACTTC CASSTSGQSSYEQYF
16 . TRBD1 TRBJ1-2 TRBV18 TGTGCCAGCTCACCACGGACAGGGGCCGCTAACTATGGCTACACCTTC CASSPRTGAANYGYTF
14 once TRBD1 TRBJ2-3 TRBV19 TGTGCCAGTAGTGAACAGGGGGCGTCAGATACGCAGTATTTT CASSEQGASDTQYF
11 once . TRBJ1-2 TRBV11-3 TGTGCCAGCAGCTGGGGTTTCGGCTACACCTTC CASSWGFGYTF
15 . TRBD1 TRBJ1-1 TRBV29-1 TGCAGCGTTGAGGGGACAGGGGGTCTGAACACTGAAGCTTTCTTT CSVEGTGGLNTEAFF
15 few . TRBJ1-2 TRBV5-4 TGTGCCAGCAGCTTGGCCGGGTACCTAGGAAATGGCTACACCTTC CASSLAGYLGNGYTF